These 24 T cell receptor beta chains originate from one sample sequenced in a study of blood T cell repertoires in COVID-19. Data came from immunoSEQ multiplex PCR; TCRdb stores just in-frame clones and leaves some out. Of approximately 290,000 clones detected, approximately 85% appear once; the ten largest clones hold 0.87%. The sample taken for sequencing was peripheral blood. These receptors were obtained from a human donor with COVID-19, enrolled during active disease. The donor label of this sample is uncertain.

The chain couples TRBV5-1 to TRBJ1-2; 7 bases match TRBD1. The CDR3 length is 14 residues. The V segment lost 7 bases and the J segment 4 bases; nucleotides outside the gene matches: 10. The germline gives CDR1 SGHRS, CDR2 YFSETQ. The CDR3 loop reads CASVITGVGYGYTF. Written as DNA, the CDR3 is TGCGCCAGCGTCATAACAGGGGTGGGCTATGGCTACACCTTC.

The rearrangement uses TRBV11-1 and TRBJ2-7, with 7 bases that match TRBD1. Losses at the gene ends were 5 bases for V and 0 bases for J; bases not matched to a gene: 7. Germline lookup yields CDR1 SGHAT and CDR2 FQDESV (reference sequence). This CDR3 has 15 amino acids. The DNA of the CDR3 is TGTGCCAGCAGCGCGTGGACAGGTTTCTCCTACGAGCAGTACTTC. Translating it yields CASSAWTGFSYEQYF.

The V call is TRBV5-1, the J call TRBJ2-7, with 10 bases aligning to TRBD2. The V and J ends lost 2 bases and 4 bases, in that order; junction bases with no gene match: 6. The CDR3 covers 15 residues. The germline CDR1 and CDR2 sequences are SGHRS and YFSETQ. In nucleotides, the CDR3 is TGCGCCAGCAGCTTTACCTCTAGCGGGAGTTACGAGCAGTACTTC. This codes for CASSFTSSGSYEQYF.

The chain carries TRBV5-1 and TRBJ2-7, with D perhaps TRBD1 (6 bases). The CDR3 consists of 15 residues. Germline lookup yields CDR1 SGHRS and CDR2 YFSETQ. Trimming pared 2 bases from V and 0 bases from J, leaving 12 bases between. The CDR3 loop reads CASSLQGGDSYEQYF. The CDR3 DNA reads TGCGCCAGCAGCTTACAGGGTGGGGACTCCTACGAGCAGTACTTC.

The chain recombines TRBV30 with TRBJ1-1; D may be TRBD1 (6 bases). In germline, CDR1 is GTSNPN, CDR2 SVGIG (reference sequence). This CDR3 is 14 amino acids long. V was pared by 3 bases and J by 0 bases, with 11 bases between. This CDR3 is CAWSEGQLNTEAFF. CDR3 nucleotides: TGTGCCTGGAGCGAAGGACAGTTGAACACTGAAGCTTTCTTT.

The rearrangement uses TRBV7-8 and TRBJ1-1; tentative D call: TRBD1 (6 bases). Germline V CDR1 and CDR2: SGHVS, FQNEAQ. V gave up 5 bases and J gave up 8 bases, with 12 bases separating them. The CDR3 consists of 12 residues. The CDR3 loop is CASSLLDREAFF. The CDR3 DNA follows: TGTGCCAGCAGCCTCCTTGACAGGGAAGCTTTCTTT.

This clone was counted a single time. CDR3 loop: CASTANRGRPYTDTQYF. As DNA, the CDR3 is TGTGCCAGCACCGCAAACAGGGGCCGTCCATACACAGATACGCAGTATTTT. The rearrangement joins TRBV5-6 to TRBJ2-3; 7 bases line up with TRBD1. This CDR3 region has 17 residues. CDR1 SGHDT and CDR2 YYEEEE come from the germline V gene. V lost 6 bases, J lost 2 bases, and 15 bases stayed unmatched. Filled out from reference TRBV5-6 and TRBJ2-3, the complete variable domain reads DAGVTQSPTHLIKTRGQQVTLRCSPKSGHDTVSWYQQALGQGPQFIFQYYEEEERQRGNFPDRFSGHQFPNYSSELNVNALLLGDSALYLCASTANRGRPYTDTQYFGPGTRLTVL.

The gene calls are TRBV7-2 and TRBJ1-5; D possibly corresponds to TRBD1 (5 bases). Deletions cut 2 bases from V and 2 bases from J, with 13 bases between. The CDR3 has 16 residues. CDR1 is SGHTA and CDR2 is FQGNSA in the germline V gene. CDR3 region: CASSLILGVGNQPQHF. The CDR3 bases are TGTGCCAGCAGCTTAATCTTAGGGGTCGGCAATCAGCCCCAGCATTTT.

The rearrangement joins TRBV6-6 to TRBJ1-1; D is unclear. The CDR3 contains 12 residues. Per germline, CDR1 MNHNY and CDR2 SVGAGI (reference sequence). Trimming left V 6 bases short and J 0 bases short, with 5 bases between. CDR3 sequence: CASRTLNTEAFF. CDR3 nucleotides: TGTGCCAGCAGAACATTGAACACTGAAGCTTTCTTT.

The chain recombines TRBV11-3 with TRBJ1-6, with a weak D call TRBD1 (5 bases). The CDR3 has 13 residues. Germline V gives CDR1 SGHNT, CDR2 YENEEA. V lost 5 bases and J lost 8, with 10 bases in between. This chain's CDR3 is CASSATTDSPLHF. DNA of the CDR3: TGTGCCAGCAGCGCGACGACAGATTCACCCCTCCACTTT. The whole variable domain, filled in from reference TRBV11-3 and TRBJ1-6, reads EAGVVQSPRYKIIEKKQPVAFWCNPISGHNTLYWYLQNLGQGPELLIRYENEEAVDDSQLPKDRFSAERLKGVDSTLKIQPAELGDSAVYLCASSATTDSPLHFGNGTRLTVT.

The chain has TRBV19 and TRBJ1-4; the D is unclear. V was shortened by 7 bases and J by 4 bases, with 13 bases between the two germline ends. Germline V gene lookup returns CDR1 LNHDA and CDR2 SQIVND (reference sequence). The CDR3 loop spans 14 amino acids. The CDR3 DNA reads TGTGCCAGTATGAACGAGAGAGATAATGAAAAACTGTTTTTT. Amino acids: CASMNERDNEKLFF.

CDR3 nucleotides: TGTGCCAGCAGTCCTGTCTCTCGAGAGACCCAGTACTTC. This codes for CASSPVSRETQYF. This chain uses TRBV14 with TRBJ2-5; no firm D call. This CDR3 contains 13 residues. Between the trimmed V and J ends, which lost 6 bases and 4 bases, there was a span of 12 bases. Germline V CDR1 and CDR2: SGHDN, FVKESK.

This chain uses TRBV29-1 with TRBJ1-2; 9 positions match TRBD1. The CDR3 sequence is 14 residues long. From germline, CDR1 is SQVTM and CDR2 ANQGSEA. Unmatched junction bases numbered 6, after V lost 3 bases and J lost 4 bases. This chain's CDR3 is CSVDESGQGYGYTF. The CDR3 nucleotides read TGCAGCGTTGATGAATCGGGACAGGGCTATGGCTACACCTTC. The full variable domain, rest sourced from reference TRBV29-1 and TRBJ1-2, is SAVISQKPSRDICQRGTSLTIQCQVDSQVTMMFWYRQQPGQSLTLIATANQGSEATYESGFVIDKFPISRPNLTFSTLTVSNMSPEDSSIYLCSVDESGQGYGYTFGSGTRLTVV.

V and J are TRBV24-1 and TRBJ2-2, with a tentative D call TRBD1 (6 bases). This CDR3 comprises 14 residues. V dropped 9 bases and J dropped 3 bases, with 13 bases sitting between them. Germline lookup yields CDR1 KGHDR and CDR2 SFDVKD. In nucleotides, the CDR3 is TGTGCCACCGGCAGGGGCGGCGACACCGGGGAGCTGTTTTTT. This encodes CATGRGGDTGELFF.

The rearrangement links TRBV20-1 to TRBJ2-7; D perhaps matches TRBD2 (6 bases). CDR3 length: 11 amino acids. The ends were cut back, 3 bases at V and 5 bases at J, with 8 bases in the middle. From germline, CDR1 is DFQATT and CDR2 SNEGSKA (reference sequence). This chain's CDR3 is CSASGRDEQYF. For the CDR3, the DNA is TGCAGTGCTAGCGGGAGAGACGAGCAGTACTTC.

This chain connects TRBV19 to TRBJ2-1; D call uncertain. The V end was cut by 4 bases, the J end by 5 bases, with 15 bases between. Per the germline V gene, CDR1 is LNHDA and CDR2 is SQIVND (reference sequence). There are 15 residues in the CDR3. DNA of the CDR3: TGTGCCAGTAGTACGATTCCTAGTTTAAACAATGAGCAGTTCTTC. This encodes CASSTIPSLNNEQFF.

The V call is TRBV14, the J call TRBJ1-1; 7 nucleotides match TRBD1. V shed 3 bases, J shed 6 bases, and the junction held 7 bases outside the gene matches. This CDR3 comprises 14 residues. From germline, CDR1 is SGHDN and CDR2 FVKESK. The CDR3 sequence is CASSQTGLSSEAFF. Here the CDR3 DNA reads TGTGCCAGCAGCCAGACAGGGTTGAGTTCTGAAGCTTTCTTT.

This chain links TRBV5-1 with TRBJ1-1; the match to TRBD1 covers 7 bases. The CDR3 length is 14 residues. The germline V gene encodes CDR1 SGHRS and CDR2 YFSETQ. After removal of 6 bases from V and 5 bases from J, the junction contained 10 bases not matched to a gene. The CDR3 sequence is CASTTGVESTEAFF. The DNA for the CDR3 is TGCGCCAGCACTACAGGGGTTGAGTCGACTGAAGCTTTCTTT.

The chain couples TRBV6-5 to TRBJ1-2; no clear D. The CDR3 length is 14 residues. Germline assignment: CDR1 MNHEY and CDR2 SVGAGI. V lost 6 bases and J 2 bases, leaving 13 bases between the germline ends. The CDR3 is CASSRFGDNYGYTF. The CDR3 region has the DNA TGTGCCAGCAGCCGCTTTGGAGACAACTATGGCTACACCTTC.

The table lists this clone with a count of one. The chain is built from TRBV15 and TRBJ1-1; D unclear. The germline V gene encodes CDR1 LNHNV and CDR2 YYDKDF (reference sequence). Trimming pared 0 bases from V and 1 base from J, leaving 9 bases between. The CDR3 spans 15 residues. The CDR3 DNA follows: TGTGCCACCAGCAGAGAGGCAGGAGGGAACACTGAAGCTTTCTTT. Protein product: CATSREAGGNTEAFF.

This clone was observed a handful of times. The rearrangement joins TRBV5-6 to TRBJ1-6, with a weak D call TRBD1 (5 bases). CDR1 and CDR2 from the germline V gene are SGHDT and YYEEEE. Trimming took 1 base from V and 9 from J, leaving 8 bases between them. The CDR3 spans 13 residues. This CDR3 is CASSLRGSSPLHF. In DNA, the CDR3 is TGTGCCAGCAGCTTGAGGGGCAGTTCACCCCTCCACTTT.

The rearrangement uses TRBV18 and TRBJ2-7; 7 bases line up with TRBD2. Trimming at V came to 1 base and at J to 0 bases, leaving 3 bases not matched to a gene. This CDR3 spans 15 amino acids. CDR1 and CDR2 from the germline V gene are KGHSH and LQKENI. The CDR3 spells CASSPLWTSSYEQYF. In DNA, the CDR3 is TGTGCCAGCTCACCACTCTGGACTAGCTCCTACGAGCAGTACTTC.

V and J are TRBV5-8 and TRBJ1-5, with 8 bases matching TRBD1. The length of the CDR3 is 15 residues. Per germline, CDR1 SGHTS and CDR2 YDEGEE. V lost 1 base, J lost 7 bases, and 7 bases stayed unmatched. In nucleotides, the CDR3 is TGTGCCAGCAGCTTGACAGGGGGATCCGCCCAGCCCCAGCATTTT. It translates to CASSLTGGSAQPQHF.

The rearrangement links TRBV19 to TRBJ1-4; D is perhaps TRBD1 (6 bases). The V and J ends lost 5 bases and 8 bases respectively, with 21 bases between them. Germline assignment: CDR1 LNHDA and CDR2 SQIVND (reference sequence). The CDR3 extends over 16 amino acids. Written as DNA, the CDR3 is TGTGCCAGTAGTTCCCCCCGGGGGGGCACGGGAGAAAAACTGTTTTTT. The encoded protein is CASSSPRGGTGEKLFF.